The 6 T cell receptor beta chains in this list originate from one sample, sequenced in a study of a mutant IDH1 vaccine in newly diagnosed glioma. Profiling relied on immunoSEQ multiplex PCR, and the TCRdb table lists in-frame clones only, not all of them. The sample lists 10,000 to 15,000 clones; about 80% were seen once. Regarding time point: week 47, end of study. It was 300 ug of mutant IDH1 20-mer peptide that made up each vaccine dose, given with topical imiquimod. The antigens of these receptors remain unknown. Material: PBMCs, obtained from a glioma patient whose treatment included an IDH1 peptide vaccine. The source is a woman aged 40 to 50 with glioma.

The rearrangement uses TRBV11-2 and TRBJ2-7, with no clear D. CDR3 size: 14 residues. The germline V gene has CDR1 SGHAT and CDR2 FQNNGV. V lost 5 bases and J 3 bases, leaving 14 bases between the germline ends. CDR3 in amino acids: CASSRELGYYEQYF. The CDR3 region has the DNA TGTGCCAGCAGCCGAGAGCTAGGCTACTACGAGCAGTACTTC.

The chain employs TRBV27 and TRBJ1-2; 8 nucleotides match TRBD1. Germline CDR1 is MNHEY and CDR2 is SMNVEV (reference sequence). Trimming cost V 7 bases and J 3 bases; bases outside gene matches: 10. The CDR3 is 15 residues long. The CDR3 is CASTLRGRGYYGYTF. The CDR3 DNA reads TGTGCCAGCACGCTCAGGGGGCGAGGGTACTATGGCTACACCTTC.

V usage is TRBV6-5 and J usage is TRBJ1-3, with TRBD1 matching 7 bases. V lost 5 bases to trimming and J lost 4 bases; unmatched junction nucleotides: 8. The CDR3 spans 15 residues. Germline V lookup: CDR1 MNHEY, CDR2 SVGAGI. CDR3 coding DNA: TGTGCCAGCAGTGGCGCAGGGGGAGCCGGAAACACCATATATTTT. It encodes CASSGAGGAGNTIYF.

The table lists this clone with a few counts. This chain connects TRBV9 to TRBJ1-4; a possible D gene is TRBD1 (5 bases). V shed 4 bases and J shed 11 bases, with 18 bases lying between them. The germline V gene has CDR1 SGDLS and CDR2 YYNGEE. The CDR3 is made up of 14 amino acids. The DNA for the CDR3 is TGTGCCAGCAGCTCCCCTGGTGGGGGTGAGAAACTGTTTTTT. Translating gives CASSSPGGGEKLFF.

This clone was seen a handful of times. The J gene is TRBJ2-3, the V gene TRBV11-1; D perhaps matches TRBD2 (5 bases). CDR3 size: 15 residues. Germline CDR1 and CDR2: SGHAT and FQDESV (reference sequence). V was trimmed by 2 bases and J by 6 bases, leaving 15 bases between them. CDR3 loop: CASSLFYQRGDTQYF. The CDR3 region has the DNA TGTGCCAGCAGCTTATTTTATCAGCGCGGGGATACGCAGTATTTT. Full variable domain (outside the CDR3, taken from reference TRBV11-1 and TRBJ2-3): EAEVAQSPRYKITEKSQAVAFWCDPISGHATLYWYRQILGQGPELLVQFQDESVVDDSQLPKDRFSAERLKGVDSTLKIQPAELGDSAMYLCASSLFYQRGDTQYFGPGTRLTVL.

The rearrangement joins TRBV18 to TRBJ1-3; a weak D match, TRBD1 (6 bases). This CDR3 is 16 amino acids long. Trimming stripped 3 bases from V and 0 bases from J, with 12 bases between. Looked up from germline, CDR1 is KGHSH and CDR2 is LQKENI. The CDR3 region is CASSPDSTDSGNTIYF. CDR3 nucleotide sequence: TGTGCCAGCTCACCGGACAGCACAGACTCTGGAAACACCATATATTTT.